This T cell receptor (beta chain) comes out of a study of blood T cell repertoires in COVID-19. Germline V lookup: CDR1 SQVTM, CDR2 ANQGSEA. This CDR3 is built from 14 residues. With 5 bases removed from V and 1 base from J, the gap between germline ends came to 13 bases. Using immunoSEQ multiplex PCR, the repertoire was profiled, and TCRdb retains in-frame clones only, with some absent. This table has about 240,000 clones, roughly four fifths appearing once. This sequence originates from a woman in her sixties or seventies with active or convalescent COVID-19. The chain uses TRBV29-1 and TRBJ2-3; possibly TRBD2 for D (5 bases). The material sequenced was peripheral blood. The CDR3 region has the DNA TGCAGCGTTATGAGGGCATGGGGCACAGATACGCAGTATTTT. Its translation is CSVMRAWGTDTQYF.